This TCR beta chain appears in the sequencing data of a study of liver allograft versus peripheral blood T cells. Looking at the study overall: The authors compared T cell receptor repertoires in transplanted livers with those in the peripheral blood of recipients.

Whole-study results and caveats: A difference was reportedly observed between T cell receptor repertoires inside liver allografts and those in peripheral blood.

Germline-derived CDR1 and CDR2 are LNHDA and SQIVND (reference sequence). The CDR3 totals 16 residues. V dropped 6 bases and J dropped 2 bases, with 20 bases sitting between them. TCRdb fed the reads into MiXCR, producing one record per CDR3 protein. The sample includes over 7,000 distinct CDR3 sequences, over 15% of them seen just once. As regards this clonotype: What it binds is not known.

V gene TRBV19 combines with J gene TRBJ2-7; a weak D match, TRBD1 (7 bases). The clonotype was recovered from a human patient who had a liver transplant. A subset of T cells may come from the graft donor. In DNA, the CDR3 is TGTGCCAGTAGCGATTCGGGGGCCGGGACAGCCTACGAGCAGTACTTC. It yields the protein CASSDSGAGTAYEQYF.